A selection of T cell receptor beta chains follows, all from one sample in a study of blood T cell repertoires in COVID-19. Assay used: immunoSEQ multiplex PCR; TCRdb lists only in-frame clones, some missing. The table has around 59,000 clones, 88% seen once. Material: peripheral blood. The receptor set was obtained from a man aged 55 to 69 with acute or convalescent COVID-19. Each CDR3 is given with its conserved first and last residue. The D gene is left open where the match is weak. Clone size is not always given. Where it is, it says once, few, many or a class for expanded clones.

.	.	TRBV11-2	TRBJ1-2	CASSPGQSYGYTF	TGTGCCAGCAGTCCTGGACAGTCCTATGGCTACACCTTC
.	.	TRBV4-1	TRBJ2-3	CASSQDLGATDTQYF	TGCGCCAGCAGCCAAGATCTAGGCGCCACAGATACGCAGTATTTT
TRBD1	.	TRBV4-2	TRBJ1-6	CASSQDLTGVAYNSPLHF	TGTGCCAGCAGCCAAGACCTTACAGGGGTCGCCTATAATTCACCCCTCCACTTT
TRBD2	.	TRBV2	TRBJ2-1	CASTGTPGGNEQFF	TGTGCCAGCACCGGGACCCCGGGAGGGAATGAGCAGTTCTTC
.	few	TRBV2	TRBJ1-2	CASILTRGIPNADGYTF	TGTGCCAGCATACTAACTCGGGGAATTCCAAATGCGGATGGCTACACCTTC
.	.	TRBV10-3	TRBJ2-1	CAISPDSLWSNEQFF	TGTGCCATCTCCCCGGACTCGCTTTGGTCCAATGAGCAGTTCTTC
TRBD1	.	TRBV2	TRBJ2-7	CASSRSGQGTYEQYF	TGTGCCAGCAGTCGATCGGGACAGGGGACCTACGAGCAGTACTTC
.	.	TRBV19	TRBJ1-4	CASSIQTTNEKLFF	TGTGCCAGTAGTATTCAGACAACTAATGAAAAACTGTTTTTT
.	.	TRBV5-1	TRBJ1-2	CASSLAVAGEGGYTF	TGCGCCAGCAGCTTGGCCGTGGCAGGGGAAGGGGGCTACACCTTC
.	.	TRBV5-1	TRBJ1-1	CASSLIGGTEAFF	TGCGCCAGCAGCTTAATAGGGGGCACTGAAGCTTTCTTT
TRBD2	.	TRBV11-3	TRBJ2-1	CASSLGGTSGAYHEQFF	TGTGCCAGCAGCTTAGGTGGGACTAGCGGGGCCTACCATGAGCAGTTCTTC
.	.	TRBV9	TRBJ1-1	CASSLGLENTEAFF	TGTGCCAGCAGCCTCGGACTGGAGAACACTGAAGCTTTCTTT
TRBD1	.	TRBV24-1	TRBJ2-3	CATSEYGQGTDTQYF	TGTGCCACCAGTGAATACGGACAGGGCACAGATACGCAGTATTTT
.	few	TRBV30	TRBJ1-1	CAWRSWGRNTEAFF	TGTGCCTGGAGATCCTGGGGCCGGAACACTGAAGCTTTCTTT